One sample yielded the 28 T cell receptor beta chains listed below, sequenced in a study of control samples from healthy donors and cancer patients. This table comes from immunoSEQ multiplex PCR, and its TCRdb copy is limited to in-frame clones, with some not included. The sample comprises about 78,000 clones, 70% to 90% of which are singletons, and 6% to 9.5% rests with the top ten. Input material: blood. The receptors shown here come from a woman aged 60 to 75 in good health.

V gene TRBV9 combines with J gene TRBJ2-1, with D maybe TRBD2 (6 bases). Trimming removed 1 base at V and 2 bases at J, with 13 bases between. The CDR3 contains 16 residues. In germline, CDR1 is SGDLS, CDR2 YYNGEE. In nucleotides, the CDR3 is TGTGCCAGCAGCGTATCGAGTAGCGGAGCCTACAATGAGCAGTTCTTC. It specifies CASSVSSSGAYNEQFF.

The V call is TRBV2, the J call TRBJ1-4; 8 nucleotides agree with TRBD1. J gave up 6 bases and V 4 bases, and 4 bases lay outside the gene matches. From germline, CDR1 is SNHLY and CDR2 FYNNEI. The CDR3 contains 14 residues. The chain's CDR3 is CASSVLTGDEKLFF. The CDR3 DNA reads as TGTGCCAGCAGTGTCCTGACAGGGGATGAAAAACTGTTTTTT.

The rearrangement links TRBV28 to TRBJ2-5; 7 bases match TRBD1. Per the germline V gene, CDR1 is MDHEN and CDR2 is SYDVKM. CDR3 length: 15 residues. V shed 3 bases, J shed 1 base, and the junction held 5 bases outside the gene matches. The CDR3 nucleotides read TGTGCCAGCAGTTTCTCGGGGACAGCCCAAGAGACCCAGTACTTC. Translated: CASSFSGTAQETQYF.

The V gene is TRBV28, the J gene TRBJ1-6, with 7 nucleotides matching TRBD1. Germline CDR1 reads MDHEN; CDR2 reads SYDVKM. This CDR3 contains 13 residues. J gave up 10 bases and V 6 bases, and 6 bases lay outside the gene matches. The CDR3 nucleotides read TGTGCCAGCAGCCGACAGGGCCGGTCACCCCTCCACTTT. As protein: CASSRQGRSPLHF.

DNA for the CDR3: TGTGCCAGCAGCTTGATAGGGGCCCTCCACTTT. Its translation is CASSLIGALHF. The rearrangement joins TRBV7-9 to TRBJ1-6; the D gene is possibly TRBD1 (5 bases). The CDR3 has 11 amino acids. The V and J ends lost 3 bases and 14 bases respectively, with 8 bases between them. The germline gives CDR1 SEHNR, CDR2 FQNEAQ (reference sequence). The full variable domain, its missing parts supplied by reference TRBV7-9 and TRBJ1-6, is DTGVSQNPRHKITKRGQNVTFRCDPISEHNRLYWYRQTLGQGPEFLTYFQNEAQLEKSRLLSDRFSAERPKGSFSTLEIQRTEQGDSAMYLCASSLIGALHFGNGTRLTVT.

The J gene is TRBJ2-2, the V gene TRBV27; unclear D gene. Per the germline V gene, CDR1 is MNHEY and CDR2 is SMNVEV (reference sequence). This CDR3 spans 12 amino acids. With 4 bases removed from V and 4 bases from J, the gap between germline ends came to 4 bases. CDR3 sequence (DNA): TGTGCCAGCAGTTCGGGCACCGGGGAGCTGTTTTTT. As protein: CASSSGTGELFF.

The rearrangement uses TRBV12-3 or TRBV12-4 and TRBJ2-1, with TRBD2 as a possible D gene (6 bases). CDR3 length equals 13 residues. V was shortened by 0 bases and J by 7 bases, with 7 bases between the two germline ends. CDR3 bases: TGTGCCAGCAGTTTAGCGCTAGCGAATGAGCAGTTCTTC. Translated: CASSLALANEQFF.

The chain has TRBV6-6 and TRBJ2-7, with D maybe TRBD1 (5 bases). CDR1 is MNHNY, CDR2 SVGAGI, per germline (reference sequence). Trimming removed 6 bases at V and 4 bases at J, with 16 bases between. The CDR3 consists of 14 residues. This CDR3 is CASSPQASRYEQYF. In DNA, the CDR3 is TGTGCCAGCAGCCCACAGGCTTCTAGGTACGAGCAGTACTTC.

The V call is TRBV7-9, the J call TRBJ1-2; 8 bases match TRBD1. CDR1 is SEHNR and CDR2 is FQNEAQ in the germline V gene (reference sequence). The CDR3 sequence is 14 residues long. The trim removed 5 bases at V and 7 bases at J, leaving 9 bases unmatched. The CDR3 loop is CASSPTGQGIGYTF. The DNA of the CDR3 is TGTGCCAGCAGCCCCACCGGACAGGGCATTGGCTACACCTTC.

This chain joins TRBV24-1 and TRBJ1-4, with TRBD1 matching 7 bases. This CDR3 has 15 amino acids. The germline gives CDR1 KGHDR, CDR2 SFDVKD. J lost 3 bases, V lost 4 bases, and 4 bases had no gene match. The CDR3, as DNA: TGTGCCACCAGTGAATCCGGGACAGCTAATGAAAAACTGTTTTTT. Its translation is CATSESGTANEKLFF.

V is TRBV7-8 and J is TRBJ1-2, with D uncertain. V lost 5 bases and J 2 bases, leaving 12 bases between the germline ends. The CDR3 length is 14 residues. Germline-derived CDR1 and CDR2 are SGHVS and FQNEAQ. The CDR3 bases are TGTGCCAGCAGCCGCCAGACCGGGAACTATGGCTACACCTTC. It specifies CASSRQTGNYGYTF. Full variable domain (remainder filled in from reference TRBV7-8 and TRBJ1-2): GAGVSQSPRYKVAKRGQDVALRCDPISGHVSLFWYQQALGQGPEFLTYFQNEAQLDKSGLPSDRFFAERPEGSVSTLKIQRTQQEDSAVYLCASSRQTGNYGYTFGSGTRLTVV.

The chain links TRBV4-2 to TRBJ2-7, with D perhaps matching TRBD1 (6 bases). This CDR3 region has 14 residues. The germline CDR1 and CDR2 sequences are LGHNA and YNFKEQ. V shed 4 bases and J shed 7 bases, with 17 bases lying between them. CDR3 DNA: TGTGCCAGCAGCCCTAATTACCGGGACAAAGAGCAGTACTTC. Its translation is CASSPNYRDKEQYF.

The gene calls are TRBV5-4 and TRBJ1-6, with D maybe TRBD1 (5 bases). CDR3 size: 14 residues. Germline V gene data show CDR1 as SGHNT and CDR2 as YYREEE (reference sequence). Trimming pared 2 bases from V and 10 bases from J, leaving 13 bases between. This CDR3 is CASSFAGSGSPLHF. The DNA of the CDR3 is TGTGCCAGCAGCTTCGCAGGGTCGGGATCACCCCTCCACTTT.

The CDR3 DNA follows: TGTGCCAGCAGTTTACCGGGCAGAGGGACTGAAGCTTTCTTT. The encoded protein is CASSLPGRGTEAFF. The chain carries TRBV27 and TRBJ1-1; D call uncertain. The CDR3 extends over 14 amino acids. Trimming took 2 bases from V and 5 from J, leaving 12 bases between them. Germline CDR1 MNHEY, CDR2 SMNVEV (reference sequence).

A few counts support this clone. The rearrangement joins TRBV7-2 to TRBJ1-5; D not certain. This CDR3 contains 16 residues. V lost 3 bases and J 0 bases, leaving 12 bases between the germline ends. Germline CDR1 is SGHTA and CDR2 is FQGNSA. CDR3 DNA sequence: TGTGCCAGCAGCTTGACCCCGCCGAATAGCAATCAGCCCCAGCATTTT. Translation: CASSLTPPNSNQPQHF. Full variable domain (rest looked up from reference TRBV7-2 and TRBJ1-5): GAGVSQSPSNKVTEKGKDVELRCDPISGHTALYWYRQSLGQGLEFLIYFQGNSAPDKSGLPSDRFSAERTGGSVSTLTIQRTQQEDSAVYLCASSLTPPNSNQPQHFGDGTRLSIL.

This sequence joins TRBV24-1 and TRBJ2-3, with a possible D match to TRBD2 (6 bases). Germline values: CDR1 KGHDR, CDR2 SFDVKD. Trimming left V 5 bases short and J 4 bases short, with 18 bases between. The CDR3 spans 16 residues. The CDR3 coding sequence is TGTGCCACCAGTGGCTGGGGTGCCGGGGGTGCAGATACGCAGTATTTT. It translates to CATSGWGAGGADTQYF.

This sequence joins TRBV28 and TRBJ1-5, with D unresolved. The CDR3 length is 16 residues. V was cut by 1 base and J by 5 bases, with 15 bases left in between. In germline, CDR1 is MDHEN, CDR2 SYDVKM. CDR3 amino acids: CASSLLGTYRDQPQHF. The CDR3 DNA sequence: TGTGCCAGCAGTTTATTGGGCACCTATCGAGATCAGCCCCAGCATTTT.

J is TRBJ2-1 and V is TRBV5-1; 14 positions agree with TRBD2. The trim removed 5 bases at V and 4 bases at J, leaving 2 bases unmatched. CDR1 and CDR2 from the germline V gene are SGHRS and YFSETQ. CDR3 length equals 15 residues. The CDR3 here is CASRTSGGAYNEQFF. The CDR3 DNA reads as TGCGCCAGCAGGACTAGCGGGGGGGCATACAATGAGCAGTTCTTC.

Here the CDR3 reads CASSLDQAANTEAFF. The CDR3 DNA follows: TGCGCCAGCAGCTTGGATCAGGCGGCGAACACTGAAGCTTTCTTT. V is TRBV5-1 and J is TRBJ1-1; D ambiguous. Per germline, CDR1 SGHRS and CDR2 YFSETQ. Trimming took off 0 bases at V and 1 base at J, with 10 bases between the two ends. CDR3 length equals 15 residues.

The V and J genes are TRBV3-1 (or the pseudogene TRBV3-2) and TRBJ2-5, with D maybe TRBD2 (6 bases). V was cut by 0 bases and J by 2 bases, with 10 bases left in between. This CDR3 spans 15 amino acids. Germline values: CDR1 LGHDT, CDR2 YNNKEL (reference sequence). CDR3 DNA: TGTGCCAGCAGCCAAGATCGGAGGGAACAAGAGACCCAGTACTTC. This translates into CASSQDRREQETQYF.

The genes are TRBV7-9 and TRBJ2-3, with 7 positions matching TRBD1. V was clipped by 0 bases and J by 6 bases; unmatched bases: 6. Germline V CDR1 and CDR2: SEHNR, FQNEAQ (reference sequence). The CDR3 extends over 15 amino acids. This CDR3 is CASSLAGTAQDTQYF. The CDR3 coding sequence is TGTGCCAGCAGCTTAGCGGGGACAGCCCAGGATACGCAGTATTTT.

This sequence joins TRBV7-2 and TRBJ2-3; the match to TRBD2 covers 13 bases. V shed 5 bases, J shed 2 bases, and the junction held 7 bases outside the gene matches. The CDR3 extends over 17 amino acids. Germline assignment: CDR1 SGHTA and CDR2 FQGNSA. The CDR3 sequence is CASSPRTSGGNTDTQYF. CDR3 bases: TGTGCCAGCAGCCCTAGGACTAGCGGGGGAAACACAGATACGCAGTATTTT.

The chain combines TRBV28 with TRBJ1-5; tentatively, D is TRBD1 (5 bases). Trimming left V 6 bases short and J 0 bases short, with 15 bases between. The V gene's germline CDR1 is MDHEN and CDR2 SYDVKM. The CDR3 totals 16 residues. As DNA, the CDR3 is TGTGCCAGCAGCCCCCCGGGACCTTATAGCAATCAGCCCCAGCATTTT. Translation gives CASSPPGPYSNQPQHF.

V is TRBV3-1 (or the pseudogene TRBV3-2) and J is TRBJ2-3, with D possibly TRBD2 on 5 matching bases. Trimming left V 8 bases short and J 1 base short, with 10 bases between. The CDR3 runs 13 residues. CDR1 is LGHDT and CDR2 is YNNKEL in the germline V gene (reference sequence). The CDR3 here is CASGKGGTDTQYF. CDR3 coding DNA: TGTGCCAGCGGTAAGGGAGGCACAGATACGCAGTATTTT.

The chain joins TRBV10-2 to TRBJ1-5; D gene uncertain. V lost 0 bases, J lost 0 bases, and 6 bases lay in between. There are 15 residues in the CDR3. Germline-derived CDR1 and CDR2 are WSHSY and SAAADI. The CDR3 DNA reads as TGCGCCAGCAGTGAGTCGTCCCATAGCAATCAGCCCCAGCATTTT. Protein product: CASSESSHSNQPQHF.

The chain is built from TRBV3-1 (or the pseudogene TRBV3-2) and TRBJ1-4; D is unresolved. The CDR3 sequence is 14 residues long. The germline gives CDR1 LGHDT, CDR2 YNNKEL (reference sequence). The V end lost 5 bases, the J end lost 0 bases, and 7 bases lay between the germline ends. This chain's CDR3 is CASSEPTTNEKLFF. CDR3 DNA: TGTGCCAGCAGCGAACCTACAACTAATGAAAAACTGTTTTTT.

The J gene is TRBJ2-7, the V gene TRBV6-6; D is possibly TRBD1 or TRBD2 (5 bases each). V lost 2 bases, J lost 1 base, and 15 bases lay in between. Per the germline V gene, CDR1 is MNHNY and CDR2 is SVGAGI (reference sequence). The CDR3 totals 16 residues. CDR3 nucleotide sequence: TGTGCCAGCAGTTACGGACCCGGGGCTCCTTCCTACGAGCAGTACTTC. Amino acids: CASSYGPGAPSYEQYF.

The V gene is TRBV2, the J gene TRBJ1-1; D gene unclear. CDR1 is SNHLY, CDR2 FYNNEI, per germline. The CDR3 sequence is 13 residues long. Trimming left V 0 bases short and J 4 bases short, with 6 bases between. CDR3 sequence (DNA): TGTGCCAGCAGTGAAGCAGGGCCCACTGAAGCTTTCTTT. Protein product: CASSEAGPTEAFF.